Described below is a single T cell receptor beta chain sequence and its context. Its specificity is unknown. The entry originates in a study of vaccination and CD4 T cells after COVID-19. Looking at the study overall: Post-vaccination specimens were collected at a median of around 72 days following dose two (range 14 to 241). Cultures designated as controls were supplied with a CEFX pool, an HIV-1 Nef pool, or no peptide. Overlapping peptides of the spike proteins of SARS-CoV-2, HCoV-NL63, HCoV-OC43 and HCoV-229E were used for cell stimulation.

The Oncomine TCR Beta short-read assay sequenced DNA from cultured CD4+ T cells. TCRdb reprocessed the PCR reads via MiXCR and lists one record per CDR3 protein. The table includes about 19,000 distinct CDR3 sequences, roughly 49% detected once. The CDR3 loop spans 12 amino acids. V was trimmed by 6 bases and J by 6 bases, leaving 12 bases between them. Treatment reported: approximately 10-day PBMC culture with coronavirus spike peptide pools or control peptides (ViraFEST assay). Recorded positive PCR dates fall between March and December 2020, preceding US Alpha, Beta and Delta variants. This receptor was identified in a human donor who had recovered from COVID-19. The J gene is TRBJ2-7, the V gene TRBV12-3 or TRBV12-4; a weak D match, TRBD1 (5 bases). Input material: CD4+ T cells from blood, cultured in vitro. CDR3 in DNA: TGTGCCAGCAGAAGACAGTGGAGCGAGCAGTACTTC. Residues: CASRRQWSEQYF.